This T cell receptor beta chain was sequenced during a study of stem cell transplantation in POMP-related autoinflammatory disease. For the study at large: Before transplant: CD4+ naive skewing, low CD8+ proportions, reduced cytokine secretion. Study outcomes and limitations: In patients with PRAID, every analyzed T-cell subset tended to show lower diversity and higher clonality. Unique TRB V-J gene pairings were limited in number in patients with PRAID.

Method: immunoSEQ multiplex PCR; TCRdb's copy keeps in-frame clones and lacks some. The data show more than 20,000 clones, approximately 78% seen once. Trimming stripped 2 bases from V and 3 bases from J, with 8 bases between. The CDR3 consists of 13 residues. Germline CDR1 and CDR2: SGHAT and FQDESV (reference sequence). Turning to this clone: Its target is unknown.

PRAID featured prominent immunodeficiency. Here the sequenced sample was CD4+ T cells from PBMCs, taken before stem cell transplantation. This receptor was obtained from a human donor with POMP-related autoinflammation and immune dysregulation (PRAID). The V call is TRBV11-1, the J call TRBJ2-7; D remains ambiguous. DNA of the CDR3: TGTGCCAGCAGCTTAATGGGAAACTACGAGCAGTACTTC. Encoded protein: CASSLMGNYEQYF.